The 30 T cell receptor beta chains presented below share a single source sample, sequenced in a study of a mutant IDH1 vaccine in newly diagnosed glioma. The repertoire was sequenced with immunoSEQ multiplex PCR; TCRdb's copy has only in-frame clones and lacks some. The table has about 51,000 clones, more than 60% seen once. Time point noted: baseline, week 1 (first vaccination visit). The treatment was: pre-vaccination baseline after standard-of-care therapy. The specimen comprised PBMCs, sampled from a glioma patient treated with radiotherapy, temozolomide or both. These receptors all come from a woman aged 40-49 years with glioma.

This rearrangement joins TRBV2 to TRBJ2-3; D perhaps matches TRBD1 (6 bases). CDR1 and CDR2 from the germline V gene are SNHLY and FYNNEI. The CDR3 consists of 16 residues. The ends were cut back, 4 bases at V and 3 bases at J, with 17 bases in the middle. CDR3 amino acids: CASSALPTGPTDTQYF. The CDR3 bases are TGTGCCAGCAGTGCCCTGCCGACAGGACCGACAGATACGCAGTATTTT.

The V and J genes are TRBV23-1 and TRBJ2-7; no definite D call. TRBV23-1 is designated an ORF whose function remains uncertain. This CDR3 is built from 18 residues. V was cut by 2 bases and J by 2 bases, with 22 bases left in between. The DNA of the CDR3 is TGCGCCAGCAGTCAAAAGATCTTCGCAGCTCGAAGACCCTACGAGCAGTACTTC. Its translation: CASSQKIFAARRPYEQYF.

The gene calls are TRBV5-1 and TRBJ2-1; 8 bases are shared with TRBD2. The length of the CDR3 is 17 residues. The germline V gene encodes CDR1 SGHRS and CDR2 YFSETQ. Unmatched junction bases numbered 9, after V lost 0 bases and J lost 4 bases. The CDR3 reads CASSLDPLAGGYNEQFF. CDR3 in DNA: TGCGCCAGCAGCTTGGACCCCCTAGCGGGTGGGTACAATGAGCAGTTCTTC.

The chain joins TRBV2 to TRBJ2-3; TRBD2 aligns across 12 bases. Trimming took 2 bases from V and 3 from J; bases not matched to a gene: 0. Per the germline V gene, CDR1 is SNHLY and CDR2 is FYNNEI. The CDR3 is 15 residues long. CDR3 in amino acids: CASSETSGGTDTQYF. The CDR3 bases are TGTGCCAGCAGTGAAACTAGCGGGGGGACAGATACGCAGTATTTT.

This chain links TRBV30 with TRBJ1-1, with a possible D match to TRBD1 (5 bases). CDR1 is GTSNPN and CDR2 is SVGIG in the germline V gene (reference sequence). The CDR3 sequence is 15 residues long. Trimming cost V 5 bases and J 4 bases, with 20 bases left between them. The CDR3 DNA is TGTGCCTGGGCCCTCCGAGGCAGGGTCCTCACTGAAGCTTTCTTT. This translates into CAWALRGRVLTEAFF.

The gene calls are TRBV5-8 and TRBJ1-5; D gene ambiguous. The germline V and J ends were trimmed by 0 bases and 4 bases, with 14 bases remaining between them. The germline V gene has CDR1 SGHTS and CDR2 YDEGEE. This CDR3 has 16 residues. Written as DNA, the CDR3 is TGTGCCAGCAGCTTGGTTCGGATCCGAGAAAATCAGCCCCAGCATTTT. Protein product: CASSLVRIRENQPQHF.

V is TRBV2 and J is TRBJ1-6; D is perhaps TRBD1 (6 bases). Between the trimmed V and J ends, which lost 3 bases and 5 bases, there was a span of 11 bases. This CDR3 contains 15 residues. Germline V gene sequence: CDR1 SNHLY, CDR2 FYNNEI. DNA for the CDR3: TGTGCCAGCAGTGAGCAGGGGCGGGATAATTCACCCCTCCACTTT. Protein sequence: CASSEQGRDNSPLHF.

The chain combines TRBV5-6 with TRBJ2-5, with no clear D. Looked up from germline, CDR1 is SGHDT and CDR2 is YYEEEE. This CDR3 comprises 13 residues. The V gene lost 0 bases and the J gene lost 5 bases, with 8 bases spanning the gap. CDR3 sequence (DNA): TGTGCCAGCAGCTTGGATCCTCGGGAGACCCAGTACTTC. Residues: CASSLDPRETQYF.

This rearrangement joins TRBV6-5 to TRBJ2-5; no clear D. CDR1 MNHEY and CDR2 SVGAGI come from the germline V gene. The V end was cut by 0 bases, the J end by 5 bases, with 10 bases between. This CDR3 region has 14 residues. The chain's CDR3 is CASSYSRRQETQYF. CDR3 DNA sequence: TGTGCCAGCAGTTACTCCCGCAGGCAGGAGACCCAGTACTTC.

The chain couples TRBV5-1 to TRBJ1-2; D might be TRBD1 (5 bases). The germline V gene has CDR1 SGHRS and CDR2 YFSETQ. V was cut by 0 bases and J by 5 bases, with 14 bases left in between. The CDR3 length is 15 residues. The CDR3 DNA sequence: TGCGCCAGCAGCTTGGGGGCGACAGCGCTTTATGGCTACACCTTC. Translated: CASSLGATALYGYTF.

The J gene is TRBJ1-2, the V gene TRBV6-1; 8 bases line up with TRBD1. The V gene's germline CDR1 is MNHNS and CDR2 SASEGT. V shed 3 bases and J 4 bases; nucleotides not matched to a gene: 1. The CDR3 is made up of 13 amino acids. The CDR3 coding sequence is TGTGCCAGCAGTGAGGGGACAGGCTATGGCTACACCTTC. It is translated as CASSEGTGYGYTF.

The chain couples TRBV9 to TRBJ1-1; unclear D gene. The CDR3 length is 12 residues. Deletions cut 0 bases from V and 3 bases from J, with 3 bases between. Germline CDR1 is SGDLS and CDR2 is YYNGEE. CDR3 nucleotides: TGTGCCAGCAGCGTAGTGGACACTGAAGCTTTCTTT. Protein product: CASSVVDTEAFF. Filled out from reference TRBV9 and TRBJ1-1, the complete variable domain reads DSGVTQTPKHLITATGQRVTLRCSPRSGDLSVYWYQQSLDQGLQFLIQYYNGEERAKGNILERFSAQQFPDLHSELNLSSLELGDSALYFCASSVVDTEAFFGQGTRLTVV.

The chain links TRBV7-2 to TRBJ1-1; no clear D gene. The CDR3 loop spans 13 amino acids. V lost 1 base to trimming and J lost 11 bases, with 14 bases between them. Germline V gives CDR1 SGHTA, CDR2 FQGNSA. The CDR3 spells CASSLERPREAFF. In DNA form, the CDR3 reads TGTGCCAGCAGCTTAGAAAGACCCCGCGAGGCTTTCTTT. Full variable domain (rest looked up from reference TRBV7-2 and TRBJ1-1): GAGVSQSPSNKVTEKGKDVELRCDPISGHTALYWYRQSLGQGLEFLIYFQGNSAPDKSGLPSDRFSAERTGGSVSTLTIQRTQQEDSAVYLCASSLERPREAFFGQGTRLTVV.

The CDR3 loop reads CASSFISEGEKLFF. CDR3 coding DNA: TGTGCCAGCAGCTTTATATCGGAGGGTGAAAAACTGTTTTTT. V is TRBV11-2 and J is TRBJ1-4; no reliable D call. Germline CDR1 reads SGHAT; CDR2 reads FQNNGV. V lost 3 bases and J 7 bases, leaving 12 bases between the germline ends. This CDR3 is built from 14 residues.

The chain employs TRBV30 and TRBJ1-6; D gene unclear. This CDR3 is built from 17 residues. Deletions cut 1 base from V and 8 bases from J, with 21 bases between. The germline gives CDR1 GTSNPN, CDR2 SVGIG (reference sequence). CDR3 DNA sequence: TGTGCCTGGAGTGAAGCAAGGACCACTTCATCTGATTCACCCCTCCACTTT. This codes for CAWSEARTTSSDSPLHF.

The genes are TRBV5-5 and TRBJ1-1; no reliable D call. Germline-derived CDR1 and CDR2 are SGHKS and YYEKEE (reference sequence). The ends were cut back, 0 bases at V and 8 bases at J, with 11 bases in the middle. This CDR3 comprises 13 residues. The CDR3 nucleotides are TGTGCCAGCAGCTTGGCCTCCTTGGGGGAAGCTTTCTTT. It is translated as CASSLASLGEAFF.

CDR3: CASSVLGQGNTEAFF. The CDR3 nucleotides are TGTGCCAGCAGCGTGTTGGGACAGGGGAACACTGAAGCTTTCTTT. This rearrangement joins TRBV9 to TRBJ1-1; TRBD1 matches at 9 bases. Germline values: CDR1 SGDLS, CDR2 YYNGEE. Trimming took 2 bases from V and 1 from J; bases not matched to a gene: 3. This CDR3 contains 15 residues. The full variable domain, rest sourced from reference TRBV9 and TRBJ1-1, is DSGVTQTPKHLITATGQRVTLRCSPRSGDLSVYWYQQSLDQGLQFLIQYYNGEERAKGNILERFSAQQFPDLHSELNLSSLELGDSALYFCASSVLGQGNTEAFFGQGTRLTVV.

V gene TRBV7-2 combines with J gene TRBJ2-3, with D perhaps assigned TRBD1 or TRBD2 (7 bases each). This CDR3 is built from 16 residues. Trimming removed 3 bases at V and 1 base at J, with 14 bases between. Germline loops: CDR1 SGHTA, CDR2 FQGNSA. The CDR3 DNA sequence: TGTGCCAGCAGCTTCGGGGGAGGGGGCGGCACAGATACGCAGTATTTT. Translation gives CASSFGGGGGTDTQYF. Together with reference TRBV7-2 and TRBJ2-3, the CDR3 gives the full variable domain: GAGVSQSPSNKVTEKGKDVELRCDPISGHTALYWYRQSLGQGLEFLIYFQGNSAPDKSGLPSDRFSAERTGGSVSTLTIQRTQQEDSAVYLCASSFGGGGGTDTQYFGPGTRLTVL.

This chain connects TRBV2 to TRBJ1-2; D unclear. This CDR3 is 16 amino acids long. Per the germline V gene, CDR1 is SNHLY and CDR2 is FYNNEI. V shed 2 bases and J shed 3 bases, with 16 bases lying between them. CDR3 DNA sequence: TGTGCCAGCAGTGAACCCCGAGACCTGATGGACTATGGCTACACCTTC. The encoded protein is CASSEPRDLMDYGYTF.

This clone occurred a few times. This sequence joins TRBV9 and TRBJ1-1, with TRBD1 as a possible D gene (5 bases). The CDR3 spans 11 residues. Per the germline V gene, CDR1 is SGDLS and CDR2 is YYNGEE. Between the trimmed V and J ends, which lost 7 bases and 2 bases, there was a span of 6 bases. DNA for the CDR3: TGTGCCAGCGGGGGAAACACTGAAGCTTTCTTT. As protein: CASGGNTEAFF.

J is TRBJ2-3 and V is TRBV5-4; TRBD2 matches at 7 bases. Germline CDR1 SGHNT, CDR2 YYREEE (reference sequence). The CDR3 extends over 15 amino acids. After removal of 2 bases from V and 5 bases from J, the junction contained 8 bases not matched to a gene. The CDR3 reads CASSFGGNLEDTQYF. The CDR3 region has the DNA TGTGCCAGCAGCTTCGGGGGGAACTTAGAAGATACGCAGTATTTT.

V and J are TRBV18 and TRBJ1-2; 12 nucleotides line up with TRBD1. Germline lookup yields CDR1 KGHSH and CDR2 LQKENI. This CDR3 has 15 amino acids. After removal of 0 bases from V and 8 bases from J, the junction contained 4 bases not matched to a gene. CDR3 loop: CASSPPGQGAGGYTF. The CDR3 DNA sequence: TGTGCCAGCTCACCACCGGGACAGGGGGCGGGAGGCTACACCTTC.

This clone was seen just once. The J gene is TRBJ2-5, the V gene TRBV2; 13 positions agree with TRBD2. With 5 bases clipped from V and 0 bases from J, the junction kept 9 bases outside the gene matches. Germline assignment: CDR1 SNHLY and CDR2 FYNNEI. This CDR3 has 18 residues. CDR3: CASSSRTSGGQYQETQYF. The CDR3 DNA sequence: TGTGCCAGCAGTTCCCGGACTAGCGGGGGCCAGTACCAAGAGACCCAGTACTTC. Full variable domain (outside the CDR3, taken from reference TRBV2 and TRBJ2-5): EPEVTQTPSHQVTQMGQEVILRCVPISNHLYFYWYRQILGQKVEFLVSFYNNEISEKSEIFDDQFSVERPDGSNFTLKIRSTKLEDSAMYFCASSSRTSGGQYQETQYFGPGTRLLVL.

The chain uses TRBV10-3 and TRBJ2-3, with a tentative D call TRBD1 (5 bases). CDR3 length equals 13 residues. The V end was cut by 2 bases, the J end by 5 bases, with 8 bases between. Germline CDR1 reads ENHRY; CDR2 reads SYGVKD. The DNA of the CDR3 is TGTGCCATCAGTGAGGGGGCCGGAGATACGCAGTATTTT. This gives the protein CAISEGAGDTQYF.

The chain joins TRBV19 to TRBJ2-1; 10 nucleotides match TRBD2. Trimming removed 4 bases from V and 4 bases from J; junction bases left unmatched: 7. The CDR3 loop spans 16 amino acids. The germline CDR1 and CDR2 sequences are LNHDA and SQIVND (reference sequence). The CDR3 spells CASSKSASGGYNEQFF. The CDR3 DNA reads TGTGCCAGTAGTAAGTCGGCTAGCGGGGGATACAATGAGCAGTTCTTC.

CDR3: CASSFSSDYGYTF. CDR3 coding DNA: TGTGCCAGCAGCTTTAGCTCCGATTATGGCTACACCTTC. V is TRBV7-6 and J is TRBJ1-2; D remains ambiguous. The CDR3 is made up of 13 amino acids. In germline, CDR1 is SGHVS, CDR2 FNYEAQ. V dropped 3 bases and J dropped 5 bases, with 10 bases sitting between them.

This chain's CDR3 is CAWSSGVTYEQYF. CDR3 nucleotide sequence: TGTGCCTGGAGCTCCGGGGTCACCTACGAGCAGTACTTC. The V call is TRBV30, the J call TRBJ2-7; a weak D match, TRBD2 (5 bases). In germline, CDR1 is GTSNPN, CDR2 SVGIG (reference sequence). There are 13 residues in the CDR3. The germline V and J ends were trimmed by 3 bases and 2 bases, with 11 bases remaining between them.

V and J are TRBV5-6 and TRBJ1-2, with a tentative D call TRBD1 (5 bases). The CDR3 extends over 11 amino acids. With 5 bases removed from V and 8 bases from J, the gap between germline ends came to 10 bases. The germline V gene encodes CDR1 SGHDT and CDR2 YYEEEE. The CDR3 loop reads CASRQAGGYTF. The CDR3 DNA sequence: TGTGCCAGCAGACAGGCGGGCGGCTACACCTTC.

J is TRBJ2-3 and V is TRBV30; 10 nucleotides line up with TRBD2. Germline V CDR1 and CDR2: GTSNPN, SVGIG (reference sequence). V shed 2 bases and J 1 base; nucleotides not matched to a gene: 6. This CDR3 spans 16 amino acids. CDR3 DNA sequence: TGTGCCTGGAGTCGAATTAGCGGGGGGCGCACAGATACGCAGTATTTT. It encodes CAWSRISGGRTDTQYF.

V gene TRBV5-1 combines with J gene TRBJ2-5, with D perhaps TRBD1 or TRBD2 (5 bases each). Per germline, CDR1 SGHRS and CDR2 YFSETQ. Trimming pared 2 bases from V and 4 bases from J, leaving 18 bases between. This CDR3 has 16 amino acids. Here the CDR3 DNA reads TGCGCCAGCAGCTTAACCGGGACCTTCGACGTAGAGACCCAGTACTTC. This sequence encodes CASSLTGTFDVETQYF.